The 7 T cell receptor beta chains presented below share a single source sample, sequenced in a study of T-cell memory formation after mild COVID-19. From the 5' RACE reads, TCRdb called clonotypes with MiXCR, one entry per CDR3 protein. The sample consists of hundreds of thousands of distinct CDR3 sequences, about a fifth of them appearing once. Material for sequencing was PBMCs or a T cell subset sorted from them (not recorded which). These receptors were collected from an adult woman who had mild COVID-19 (a few samples of this study predate the infection). Cell type and time point are not known.

The V gene is TRBV7-2, the J gene TRBJ2-1; D is uncertain. Between the trimmed V and J ends, which lost 1 base and 0 bases, there was a span of 7 bases. The CDR3 runs to 15 residues. Germline values: CDR1 SGHTA, CDR2 FQGNSA. CDR3 nucleotides: TGTGCCAGCAGCTTAGAGGATAGCTCCTACAATGAGCAGTTCTTC. Its translation: CASSLEDSSYNEQFF. Looking up the rest from reference TRBV7-2 and TRBJ2-1 gives the full variable domain: GAGVSQSPSNKVTEKGKDVELRCDPISGHTALYWYRQSLGQGLEFLIYFQGNSAPDKSGLPSDRFSAERTGGSVSTLTIQRTQQEDSAVYLCASSLEDSSYNEQFFGPGTRLTVL.

The chain joins TRBV7-2 to TRBJ2-1; 10 bases agree with TRBD2. Germline-derived CDR1 and CDR2 are SGHTA and FQGNSA. This CDR3 region has 14 residues. The trim removed 5 bases at V and 7 bases at J, leaving 5 bases unmatched. CDR3 in DNA: TGTGCCAGCAGCGCTAGCGGGAGATGGAATGAGCAGTTCTTC. Translation: CASSASGRWNEQFF.

The V gene is TRBV29-1, the J gene TRBJ2-7; D assignment may be TRBD1 or TRBD2 (5 bases each). V dropped 7 bases and J dropped 6 bases, with 16 bases sitting between them. This CDR3 is 12 amino acids long. CDR1 SQVTM and CDR2 ANQGSEA come from the germline V gene. The CDR3 coding sequence is TGCAGCGCGGAGAGGGGTACGGGCGAGCAGTACTTC. Translated: CSAERGTGEQYF.

The V gene is TRBV11-1, the J gene TRBJ2-2; TRBD2 matches at 7 bases. Germline V CDR1 and CDR2: SGHAT, FQDESV (reference sequence). After removal of 5 bases from V and 7 bases from J, the junction contained 16 bases not matched to a gene. The CDR3 loop spans 17 amino acids. The CDR3 loop reads CASSLPISGGRDGELFF. CDR3 bases: TGTGCCAGCAGCCTACCCATCTCGGGCGGGAGAGACGGGGAGCTGTTTTTT.

The chain employs TRBV20-1 and TRBJ2-7; 7 bases are a match to TRBD1. Germline lookup yields CDR1 DFQATT and CDR2 SNEGSKA (reference sequence). The CDR3 consists of 12 residues. V was clipped by 5 bases and J by 6 bases; unmatched bases: 7. The CDR3 region is CSAENTGVEQYF. The CDR3, as DNA: TGCAGTGCTGAGAACACAGGGGTCGAGCAGTACTTC.

This clonotype was found a few times. CDR3 amino acids: CASSLLRQGGNEQFF. CDR3 DNA sequence: TGTGCCAGCAGTCTACTCCGACAGGGCGGCAATGAGCAGTTCTTC. This rearrangement joins TRBV12-3 or TRBV12-4 to TRBJ2-1; 7 nucleotides agree with TRBD1. This CDR3 is 15 amino acids long. V was clipped by 5 bases and J by 6 bases; unmatched bases: 10.

V and J are TRBV6-6 and TRBJ2-2; 14 bases map to TRBD2. The CDR3 loop spans 20 amino acids. Germline lookup yields CDR1 MNHNY and CDR2 SVGAGI (reference sequence). After removal of 0 bases from V and 3 bases from J, the junction contained 9 bases not matched to a gene. For the CDR3, the DNA is TGTGCCAGCAGTTACTCGGCGGGACTAGCGGGAGCCGGGGACACCGGGGAGCTGTTTTTT. Its translation is CASSYSAGLAGAGDTGELFF.